Listed here are 25 T cell receptor beta chains from one sample, sequenced in a study of beta chain features in type 1 diabetes (dated by TCRdb to 2016 to 2019). Library preparation employed the immunoSEQ multiplex PCR assay. The High Capacity cDNA Reverse Transcription Kit was used to reverse transcribe all of the isolated RNA, meaning that expressed TCRB transcripts were what got sequenced. This is the immuneACCESS table as TCRdb keeps it, with only in-frame sequences that have V and J called. A part of the clones is gone; compared with another copy, unresolved V genes explain less than half, and the rest is unexplained. The sample table shows some 360,000 clones, and 20% are seen once. The biggest ten clones account for around 0.04% of the sample. Specimen: naive CD4+ T cells from blood. This specimen's cell subset or site label, interpreted: true naive CD4+ T cells. These receptors originate from a young woman in good health.

The gene calls are TRBV5-4 and TRBJ2-1, with TRBD2 matching over 8 bases. V lost 4 bases and J lost 3; bases outside the gene matches: 9. Per germline, CDR1 SGHNT and CDR2 YYREEE (reference sequence). The CDR3 covers 16 residues. CDR3 amino acids: CASSPDLAGLYNEQFF. CDR3 sequence (DNA): TGTGCCAGCAGCCCTGACCTAGCGGGCCTCTACAATGAGCAGTTCTTC.

In this sample, this clone turned up a few times. This chain connects TRBV4-1 to TRBJ1-3, with D hard to call. The germline V and J ends were trimmed by 2 bases and 0 bases, with 8 bases remaining between them. This CDR3 has 15 amino acids. CDR1 and CDR2 from the germline V gene are MGHRA and YSYEKL. The CDR3 protein is CASSQPSSSGNTIYF. CDR3 in DNA: TGCGCCAGCAGCCAACCTTCCAGCTCTGGAAACACCATATATTTT.

The chain recombines TRBV4-2 with TRBJ2-1; 14 bases are shared with TRBD2. This CDR3 has 17 residues. Germline CDR1 reads LGHNA; CDR2 reads YNFKEQ. The V segment lost 0 bases and the J segment 8 bases; nucleotides outside the gene matches: 6. CDR3 residues: CASSQDLGTSGSDEQFF. In nucleotides, the CDR3 is TGTGCCAGCAGCCAAGACTTAGGGACTAGCGGGAGTGATGAGCAGTTCTTC.

The CDR3 here is CASGLGTGGSPLHF. The CDR3 coding sequence is TGTGCTAGTGGTTTGGGGACAGGGGGATCACCCCTCCACTTT. The chain has TRBV12-5 and TRBJ1-6, with 10 bases that match TRBD1. Germline CDR1 and CDR2: LGHNT and FRNRAP. The CDR3 is 14 residues long. Trimming at V came to 1 base and at J to 10 bases, leaving 1 base not matched to a gene.

This clone turned up a few times. This sequence joins TRBV6-5 and TRBJ2-4, with D hard to call. Looked up from germline, CDR1 is MNHEY and CDR2 is SVGAGI. V was shortened by 6 bases and J by 0 bases, with 12 bases between the two germline ends. There are 15 residues in the CDR3. CDR3 sequence reads: CASSSRHLAKNIQYF. For the CDR3, the DNA is TGTGCCAGCAGCTCCAGACACCTAGCCAAAAACATTCAGTACTTC.

CDR3 region: CASSLSIEAGRSSKFF. As DNA, the CDR3 is TGTGCCAGCAGTTTATCTATAGAGGCAGGGCGTTCGTCGAAGTTCTTC. The chain employs TRBV27 and TRBJ2-1, with D possibly matching TRBD1 (5 bases). V was shortened by 0 bases and J by 14 bases, with 23 bases between the two germline ends. Looked up from germline, CDR1 is MNHEY and CDR2 is SMNVEV (reference sequence). This CDR3 comprises 16 residues.

This chain links TRBV18 with TRBJ2-1; D is perhaps TRBD1 (6 bases). V shed 3 bases and J shed 3 bases, with 15 bases lying between them. The CDR3 loop spans 16 amino acids. Germline assignment: CDR1 KGHSH and CDR2 LQKENI. As DNA, the CDR3 is TGTGCCAGCTCACCGCAGGGGTCAGCTATCTACAATGAGCAGTTCTTC. It is translated as CASSPQGSAIYNEQFF.

This rearrangement joins TRBV6-5 to TRBJ2-3; D ambiguous. CDR1 MNHEY and CDR2 SVGAGI come from the germline V gene. CDR3 length: 16 residues. V lost 2 bases and J lost 2, with 14 bases in between. The CDR3 region has the DNA TGTGCCAGCAGTTACAACTTTGCCAAATCCACAGATACGCAGTATTTT. It translates to CASSYNFAKSTDTQYF.

A few counts support this clone. The chain uses TRBV2 and TRBJ2-2, with a possible D match to TRBD1 (6 bases). The length of the CDR3 is 14 residues. Germline CDR1 reads SNHLY; CDR2 reads FYNNEI. V was pared by 5 bases and J by 5 bases, with 12 bases between. This chain's CDR3 is CASSPIQGTGELFF. Written as DNA, the CDR3 is TGTGCCAGCAGTCCAATTCAGGGGACCGGGGAGCTGTTTTTT.

The chain joins TRBV5-1 to TRBJ1-1; 8 bases agree with TRBD1. The CDR3 consists of 13 residues. V shed 4 bases and J 8 bases; nucleotides not matched to a gene: 7. The germline V gene has CDR1 SGHRS and CDR2 YFSETQ. Here the CDR3 reads CASSPGQGGEAFF. The CDR3 DNA is TGCGCCAGCAGCCCTGGACAGGGCGGAGAAGCTTTCTTT.

V and J are TRBV6-5 and TRBJ2-3; TRBD1 is a possible D gene (5 bases). V lost 2 bases to trimming and J lost 0 bases, with 6 bases between them. The CDR3 extends over 14 amino acids. CDR1 is MNHEY and CDR2 is SVGAGI in the germline V gene. The DNA for the CDR3 is TGTGCCAGCAGTTACCAGGGAAGCACAGATACGCAGTATTTT. This sequence encodes CASSYQGSTDTQYF.

This clone was counted between two and nine times. The rearrangement uses TRBV29-1 and TRBJ2-2; 8 bases line up with TRBD2. J lost 7 bases, V lost 3 bases, and 4 bases had no gene match. CDR1 SQVTM and CDR2 ANQGSEA come from the germline V gene. This CDR3 is built from 13 residues. The CDR3 coding sequence is TGCAGCGTTGACAGCGGGGGCCACGGGGAGCTGTTTTTT. It codes for CSVDSGGHGELFF.

In its sample, this clone was seen a few times. The V gene is TRBV11-3, the J gene TRBJ2-1, with D maybe TRBD2 (6 bases). The ends were cut back, 5 bases at V and 0 bases at J, with 11 bases in the middle. The CDR3 contains 15 residues. CDR1 and CDR2 (germline): SGHNT, YENEEA. The DNA of the CDR3 is TGTGCCAGCAGCCTGCGGGGCCTCTCCTACAATGAGCAGTTCTTC. Its protein is CASSLRGLSYNEQFF.

This clone has a handful of counts. The chain has TRBV2 and TRBJ2-1, with TRBD2 as a possible D gene (6 bases). CDR3 length: 11 residues. CDR1 is SNHLY, CDR2 FYNNEI, per germline. Trimming shortened V by 11 bases and J by 8 bases, and 13 bases separated the two germline ends. The CDR3 sequence: CASSSEHEQFF. CDR3 DNA: TGTGCCTCTTCTAGCGAGCATGAGCAGTTCTTC. The complete variable domain, with remaining parts taken from reference TRBV2 and TRBJ2-1, reads EPEVTQTPSHQVTQMGQEVILRCVPISNHLYFYWYRQILGQKVEFLVSFYNNEISEKSEIFDDQFSVERPDGSNFTLKIRSTKLEDSAMYFCASSSEHEQFFGPGTRLTVL.

The gene calls are TRBV27 and TRBJ1-5; TRBD1 matches 9 bases. The germline CDR1 and CDR2 sequences are MNHEY and SMNVEV (reference sequence). The CDR3 consists of 13 residues. Trimming removed 8 bases from V and 1 base from J; junction bases left unmatched: 0. The CDR3 DNA follows: TGTGCCAGCGGGACAGGGAGCAATCAGCCCCAGCATTTT. This translates into CASGTGSNQPQHF.

The chain links TRBV20-1 to TRBJ2-1, with a possible D match to TRBD1 (5 bases). Trimming removed 5 bases from V and 7 bases from J, with 9 bases in between. Germline-derived CDR1 and CDR2 are DFQATT and SNEGSKA (reference sequence). This CDR3 contains 11 residues. CDR3 DNA: TGCAGTGCTTCGCAGGGAAATGAGCAGTTCTTC. Protein product: CSASQGNEQFF.

The CDR3 sequence is CASHGSSYEQYF. The CDR3 DNA is TGTGCCAGCCATGGTAGCTCCTACGAGCAGTACTTC. The chain carries TRBV2 and TRBJ2-7, with D uncertain. The germline V gene has CDR1 SNHLY and CDR2 FYNNEI. The CDR3 consists of 12 residues. V was pared by 8 bases and J by 0 bases, with 8 bases between.

The rearrangement joins TRBV5-1 to TRBJ1-1, with 7 bases matching TRBD1. The CDR3 extends over 14 amino acids. Germline V CDR1 and CDR2: SGHRS, YFSETQ. The junction had 5 bases not matched to a gene; V was cut back by 6 bases and J by 0 bases. This CDR3 reads CASNPDRLNTEAFF. DNA of the CDR3: TGCGCCAGCAACCCGGACAGGTTGAACACTGAAGCTTTCTTT. Filled out from reference TRBV5-1 and TRBJ1-1, the complete variable domain reads KAGVTQTPRYLIKTRGQQVTLSCSPISGHRSVSWYQQTPGQGLQFLFEYFSETQRNKGNFPGRFSGRQFSNSRSEMNVSTLELGDSALYLCASNPDRLNTEAFFGQGTRLTVV.

This clone was found a few times. J is TRBJ2-7 and V is TRBV11-2, with a tentative D call TRBD1 (5 bases). CDR1 is SGHAT, CDR2 FQNNGV, per germline. Trimming stripped 8 bases from V and 11 bases from J, with 16 bases between. The CDR3 spans 11 residues. The CDR3 reads CASRLAGPEYF. For the CDR3, the DNA is TGTGCCAGCCGCCTGGCAGGGCCCGAGTACTTC.

This clone was counted only a few times. V is TRBV19 and J is TRBJ1-2; D is perhaps TRBD1 (5 bases). V was pared by 3 bases and J by 7 bases, with 24 bases between. Per the germline V gene, CDR1 is LNHDA and CDR2 is SQIVND (reference sequence). The CDR3 has 17 residues. The CDR3 sequence is CASSITGPAPIISGYTF. DNA of the CDR3: TGTGCCAGTAGTATCACAGGTCCGGCCCCCATTATAAGTGGCTACACCTTC.

This clone has a handful of counts. The CDR3 region has the DNA TGCGCCAGCAGCCCGCCCGACAGGGAGACCCAGTACTTC. Encoded protein: CASSPPDRETQYF. The chain has TRBV5-1 and TRBJ2-5; a possible D gene is TRBD1 (6 bases). Germline CDR1 and CDR2: SGHRS and YFSETQ. V lost 4 bases and J lost 5, with 12 bases in between. The CDR3 is made up of 13 amino acids.

This clone was counted only a few times. The chain recombines TRBV7-2 with TRBJ2-1; D is perhaps TRBD1 (5 bases). The germline gives CDR1 SGHTA, CDR2 FQGNSA. CDR3 length: 15 amino acids. Trimming removed 5 bases from V and 8 bases from J, with 19 bases in between. This chain's CDR3 is CASSLSGHLGYEQFF. For the CDR3, the DNA is TGTGCCAGCAGCCTTTCCGGACACCTCGGGTATGAGCAGTTCTTC.

This clone appeared a few times. The CDR3 DNA reads as TGCGCCAGCAGCTCTCCGGACAGGGACACTGAAGCTTTCTTT. Protein: CASSSPDRDTEAFF. V gene TRBV4-3 combines with J gene TRBJ1-1, with 8 positions matching TRBD1. V shed 5 bases and J 3 bases; nucleotides not matched to a gene: 5. Germline CDR1 is LGHNA and CDR2 is YSLEER. The CDR3 runs to 14 residues.

This clone was observed a few times. The rearrangement uses TRBV29-1 and TRBJ2-7; 7 bases are shared with TRBD1. In germline, CDR1 is SQVTM, CDR2 ANQGSEA. The V gene end was trimmed by 5 bases and the J gene end by 2 bases; junction bases not matched to a gene: 6. CDR3 length: 13 residues. CDR3 in DNA: TGCAGCGTTAGACAGGGTGGGACCTACGAGCAGTACTTC. This sequence encodes CSVRQGGTYEQYF.

The rearrangement links TRBV6-6 to TRBJ1-1; TRBD1 matches at 7 bases. This CDR3 has 14 residues. Unmatched junction bases numbered 7, after V lost 7 bases and J lost 2 bases. Germline CDR1 reads MNHNY; CDR2 reads SVGAGI (reference sequence). The CDR3 spells CASNTGDRNTEAFF. CDR3 bases: TGTGCCAGCAACACCGGGGACAGAAACACTGAAGCTTTCTTT.